This T cell receptor beta chain was obtained from a study of technical replicates of blood from a handful of donors. Sequencing used immunoSEQ multiplex PCR; TCRdb keeps in-frame clones, though not all of them. This sample has 75,000 to 95,000 clones, with roughly 95% found just once. Germline-derived CDR1 and CDR2 are MNHEY and SVGAGI. V was cut by 8 bases and J by 2 bases, with 13 bases left in between. The CDR3 length is 14 residues. This sequence joins TRBV6-5 and TRBJ2-1, with D possibly TRBD2 on 6 matching bases. Sample: T cells isolated from PBMCs. The sequence was obtained from a human donor in good health. The CDR3 DNA sequence: TGTGCCAGCTTGGGGGGAGTAGCCTACAATGAGCAGTTCTTC. Its protein product is CASLGGVAYNEQFF.